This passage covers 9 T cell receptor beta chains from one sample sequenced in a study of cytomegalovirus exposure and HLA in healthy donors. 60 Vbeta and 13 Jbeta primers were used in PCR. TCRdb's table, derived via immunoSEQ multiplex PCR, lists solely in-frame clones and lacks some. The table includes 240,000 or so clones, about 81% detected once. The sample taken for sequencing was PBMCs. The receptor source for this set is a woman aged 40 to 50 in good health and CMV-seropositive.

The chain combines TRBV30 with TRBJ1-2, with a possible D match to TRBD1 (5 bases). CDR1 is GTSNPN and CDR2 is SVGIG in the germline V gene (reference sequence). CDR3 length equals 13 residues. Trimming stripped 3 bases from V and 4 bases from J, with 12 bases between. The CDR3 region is CAWSGGSGYGYTF. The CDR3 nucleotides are TGTGCCTGGAGCGGGGGGTCGGGCTATGGCTACACCTTC.

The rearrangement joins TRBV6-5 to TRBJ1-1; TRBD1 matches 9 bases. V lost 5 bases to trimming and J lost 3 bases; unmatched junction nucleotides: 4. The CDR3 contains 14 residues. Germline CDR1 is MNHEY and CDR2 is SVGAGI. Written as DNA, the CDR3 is TGTGCCAGCAGTCTTCGACAGGGGGACACTGAAGCTTTCTTT. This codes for CASSLRQGDTEAFF.

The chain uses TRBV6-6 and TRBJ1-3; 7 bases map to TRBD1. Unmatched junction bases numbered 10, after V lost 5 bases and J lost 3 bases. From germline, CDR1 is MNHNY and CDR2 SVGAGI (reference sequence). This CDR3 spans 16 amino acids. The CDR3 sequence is CASSHITGEVGNTIYF. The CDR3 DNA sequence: TGTGCCAGCAGTCATATCACAGGGGAAGTTGGAAACACCATATATTTT.

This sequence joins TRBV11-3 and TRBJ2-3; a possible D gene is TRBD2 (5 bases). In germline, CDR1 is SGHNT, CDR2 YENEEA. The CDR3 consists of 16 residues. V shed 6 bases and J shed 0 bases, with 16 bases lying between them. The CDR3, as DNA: TGTGCCAGCAGTCCTCTACGCGGGCTTAGCACAGATACGCAGTATTTT. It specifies CASSPLRGLSTDTQYF.

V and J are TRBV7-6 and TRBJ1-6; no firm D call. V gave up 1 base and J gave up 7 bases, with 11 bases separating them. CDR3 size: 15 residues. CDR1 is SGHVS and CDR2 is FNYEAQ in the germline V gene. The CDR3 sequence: CASSLVPGRNSPLHF. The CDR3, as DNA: TGTGCCAGCAGCTTAGTCCCAGGTCGCAATTCACCCCTCCACTTT.

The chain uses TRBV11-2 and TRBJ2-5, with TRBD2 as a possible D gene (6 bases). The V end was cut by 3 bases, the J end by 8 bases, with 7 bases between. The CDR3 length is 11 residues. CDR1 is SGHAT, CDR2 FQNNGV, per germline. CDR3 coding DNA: TGTGCCAGCAGCTTCGGGGGAACCCAGTACTTC. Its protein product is CASSFGGTQYF.

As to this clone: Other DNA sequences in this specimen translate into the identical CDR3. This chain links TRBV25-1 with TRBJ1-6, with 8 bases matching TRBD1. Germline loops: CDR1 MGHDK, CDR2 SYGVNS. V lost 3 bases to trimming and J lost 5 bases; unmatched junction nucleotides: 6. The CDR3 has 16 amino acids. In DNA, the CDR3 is TGTGCCAGCAGTGAGAGGTGGGACAGGAATAATTCACCCCTCCACTTT. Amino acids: CASSERWDRNNSPLHF.

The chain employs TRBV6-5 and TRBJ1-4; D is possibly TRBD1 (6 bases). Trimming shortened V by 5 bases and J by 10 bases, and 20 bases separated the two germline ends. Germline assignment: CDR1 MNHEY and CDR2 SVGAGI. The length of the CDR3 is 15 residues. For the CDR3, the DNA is TGTGCCAGCAGTCAGGACCACAGGGCCTCGGGAAAACTGTTTTTT. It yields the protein CASSQDHRASGKLFF.

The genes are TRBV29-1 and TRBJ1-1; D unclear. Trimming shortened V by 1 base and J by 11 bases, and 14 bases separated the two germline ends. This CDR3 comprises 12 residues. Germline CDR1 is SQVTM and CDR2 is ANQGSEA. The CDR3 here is CSVEGGQSGAFF. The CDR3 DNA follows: TGCAGCGTTGAAGGAGGGCAGAGTGGTGCTTTCTTT.